This TCR beta chain came from a study of OX40 agonist ivuxolimab in advanced cancers. Clones were read by immunoSEQ multiplex PCR, and TCRdb kept only the in-frame ones, dropping some. This table has about 15,000 clones, around 78% appearing once. Worth noting for this clone: A junction end diverges from the germline sequence, so it may reflect a read error.

At baseline, cycle 4 day 1, and cycle 7 day 1, blood was sampled. This clonotype was obtained from an adult with an advanced solid tumor such as melanoma, head and neck, liver or kidney cancer. Here the sequenced sample was CD4+ or CD8+ T cells sorted from blood, taken in a trial of the OX40 agonist ivuxolimab.

The CDR3 reads CAGSLGTPGGPSDIQYF. The DNA for the CDR3 is TGTGCCGGCAGCTTGGGTACTCCGGGAGGGCCCTCAGACATTCAGTACTTC. This chain links TRBV5-8 with TRBJ2-4; 8 bases are a match to TRBD2. This CDR3 region has 17 residues. Germline lookup yields CDR1 SGHTS and CDR2 YDEGEE.